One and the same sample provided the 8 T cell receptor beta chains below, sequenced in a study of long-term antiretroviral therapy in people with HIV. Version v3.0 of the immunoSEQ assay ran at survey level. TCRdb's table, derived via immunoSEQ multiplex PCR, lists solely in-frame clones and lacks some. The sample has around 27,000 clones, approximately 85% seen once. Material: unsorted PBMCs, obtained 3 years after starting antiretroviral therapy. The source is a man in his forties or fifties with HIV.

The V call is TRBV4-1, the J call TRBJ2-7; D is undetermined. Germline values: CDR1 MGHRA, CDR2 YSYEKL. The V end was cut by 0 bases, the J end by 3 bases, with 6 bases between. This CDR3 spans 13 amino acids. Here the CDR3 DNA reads TGCGCCAGCAGCCAAGAAACAGTCTACGAGCAGTACTTC. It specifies CASSQETVYEQYF.

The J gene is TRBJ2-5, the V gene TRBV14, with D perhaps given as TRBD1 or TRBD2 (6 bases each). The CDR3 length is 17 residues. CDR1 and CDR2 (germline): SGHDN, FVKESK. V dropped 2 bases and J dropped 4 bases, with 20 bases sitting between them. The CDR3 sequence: CASSQNLQGGQRETQYF. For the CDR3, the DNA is TGTGCCAGCAGCCAAAACCTACAGGGAGGTCAGAGAGAGACCCAGTACTTC.

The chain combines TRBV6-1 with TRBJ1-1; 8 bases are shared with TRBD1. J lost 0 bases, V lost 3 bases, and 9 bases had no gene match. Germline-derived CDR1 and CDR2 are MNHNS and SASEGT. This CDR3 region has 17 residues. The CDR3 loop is CASSDIGQGPLNTEAFF. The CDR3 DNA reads TGTGCCAGCAGTGATATTGGACAGGGCCCGCTGAACACTGAAGCTTTCTTT.

CDR3 nucleotides: TGCGCCAGCAGTGTCTCGAAGAACACTGAAGCTTTCTTT. This codes for CASSVSKNTEAFF. This chain joins TRBV10-2 and TRBJ1-1; no firm D call. The V gene lost 4 bases and the J gene lost 1 base, with 7 bases spanning the gap. The CDR3 totals 13 residues. Germline values: CDR1 WSHSY, CDR2 SAAADI.

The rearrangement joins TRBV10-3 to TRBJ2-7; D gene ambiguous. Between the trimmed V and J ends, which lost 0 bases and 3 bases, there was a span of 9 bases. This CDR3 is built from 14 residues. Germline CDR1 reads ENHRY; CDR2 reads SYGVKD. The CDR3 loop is CAISESDGSYEQYF. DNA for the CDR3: TGTGCCATCAGTGAGTCGGACGGCAGCTACGAGCAGTACTTC.

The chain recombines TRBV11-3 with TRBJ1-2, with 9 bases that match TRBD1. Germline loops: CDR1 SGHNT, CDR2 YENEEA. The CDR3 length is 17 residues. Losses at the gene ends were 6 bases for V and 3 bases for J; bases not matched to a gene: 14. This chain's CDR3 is CASSQRTGTGSHYGYTF. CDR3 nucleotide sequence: TGTGCCAGCAGTCAAAGAACCGGGACAGGGTCCCACTATGGCTACACCTTC.

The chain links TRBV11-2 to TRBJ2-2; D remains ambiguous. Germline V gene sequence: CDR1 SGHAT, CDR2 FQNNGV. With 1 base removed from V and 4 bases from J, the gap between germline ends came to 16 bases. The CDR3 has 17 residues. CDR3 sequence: CASSLAASRPLTGELFF. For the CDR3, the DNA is TGTGCCAGCAGCTTAGCAGCTTCCCGGCCCCTCACCGGGGAGCTGTTTTTT.

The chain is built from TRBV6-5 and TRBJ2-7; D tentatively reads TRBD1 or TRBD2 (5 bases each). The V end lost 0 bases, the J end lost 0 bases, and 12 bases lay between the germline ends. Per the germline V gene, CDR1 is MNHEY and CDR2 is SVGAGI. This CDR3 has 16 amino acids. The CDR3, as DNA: TGTGCCAGCAGTTACTCGAAGGCAGGGAGCTCCTACGAGCAGTACTTC. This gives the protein CASSYSKAGSSYEQYF.